This T cell receptor beta chain was documented in a study of control samples from healthy donors and cancer patients (dated by TCRdb to the early 2020s). In the germline V gene, CDR1 corresponds to SGHDN and CDR2 to FVKESK. The junction carries 4 bases between V and J, which are trimmed by 4 bases and 4 bases respectively. The CDR3, cysteine through phenylalanine, is 11 amino acids long. Left in the record is the CDR3 DNA by itself, 33 bases read in frame from the first base. For this clone: Its antigen is still unknown. Base-call qualities are not available, and no considerably larger clone is one nucleotide away.

Libraries were prepared through the immunoSEQ multiplex PCR assay. TCRdb provides this immuneACCESS table in a form limited to in-frame rearrangements. Some clones are lacking; in checked studies, under half of them reflect an unresolved V gene, and why the rest are absent is not known. The sample table holds about 220,000 clones, of which roughly 94% were seen once. The ten largest clones take up roughly 1.6% of the sample. Material: blood. The V and J genes are TRBV14 and TRBJ2-5, with no confident D gene call. This receptor was identified in a man in his forties or fifties in good health. CDR3 protein: CASSLTETQYF. The base sequence is TGTGCCAGCAGCCTTACAGAGACCCAGTACTTC.